Reported below is one T cell receptor (beta chain). The entry originates in a study of cytomegalovirus exposure and HLA in healthy donors. The CDR3 extends over 14 amino acids. The germline V gene has CDR1 GTSNPN and CDR2 SVGIG (reference sequence). PCR used 60 Vbeta primers and 13 Jbeta primers. Repertoires were generated with immunoSEQ multiplex PCR, while TCRdb's copy carries only in-frame clones and drops some. Among 100,000 to 150,000 clones, about 61% were seen once, and the ten largest hold roughly 2.5%. The rearrangement joins TRBV30 to TRBJ2-2, with 9 bases aligning to TRBD2. Input material: PBMCs. This clonotype was sampled from a woman in her thirties or forties in good health and CMV-seronegative. CDR3 sequence reads: CGCRLAGHTGELFF. The CDR3 bases are TGTGGTTGCCGGCTAGCGGGGCACACCGGGGAGCTGTTTTTT.